The clone carrying this T cell receptor (beta chain) was seen a few times. Its antigen remains unidentified. The iRepertoire nested amplicon-rescue multiplex PCR amplified TCR alpha and beta CDR3s from RNA. For one-step reverse transcription and amplification, 100-400 ng of tissue mRNA or PBMC total RNA was used. TCRdb reprocessed the multiplex PCR reads with MiXCR, giving one entry per CDR3 protein. In the table there are 40,000 or so distinct CDR3 sequences, more than 20% of which are singletons. These data originate in a study of glioma-infiltrating T cells. The study's findings and limits: Very few CDR3 sequences were shared between tissue and blood. Above-expected tissue-blood divergence occurred in all gliomas, most in low-grade ones.

Germline lookup yields CDR1 MGHRA and CDR2 YSYEKL. The CDR3 consists of 15 residues. Deletions cut 3 bases from V and 3 bases from J, with 15 bases between. Sample: glioma tissue, nonneoplastic brain tissue, or PBMCs (not recorded which). The source is a human donor with low-grade glioma or glioblastoma, undergoing nonglioma brain surgery, or in good health (not recorded which). This chain connects TRBV4-1 to TRBJ2-7; a weak D match, TRBD1 (6 bases). CDR3 sequence: CASSQYQGSGYEQYF. Here the CDR3 DNA reads TGCGCCAGCAGCCAGTACCAGGGGTCTGGCTACGAGCAGTACTTC.